This TCR beta chain originates from a study of blood T cell repertoires in COVID-19. As handled by the study authors: Cell counts per sample came from amplifying reference gene primers. Only in-frame clones appear in the TCRdb table, and some are missing; sequencing was by immunoSEQ multiplex PCR. The D gene and trimming were derived from the DNA, and the V and J assignments and clone size from that table. The table includes some 200,000 clones, around four fifths detected once. Per the germline V gene, CDR1 is MNHNY and CDR2 is SVGAGI (reference sequence). The CDR3 is 15 residues long. J lost 3 bases, V lost 4 bases, and 6 bases had no gene match. This clone was observed a single time.

This chain links TRBV6-6 with TRBJ2-3; 8 bases align to TRBD1. The receptor's source is a woman between 65 and 79 years old with COVID-19, enrolled during active disease. The sequenced sample was peripheral blood. The CDR3 loop reads CASSSPGQATDTQYF. In DNA form, the CDR3 reads TGTGCCAGCAGTTCCCCGGGACAGGCAACAGATACGCAGTATTTT.